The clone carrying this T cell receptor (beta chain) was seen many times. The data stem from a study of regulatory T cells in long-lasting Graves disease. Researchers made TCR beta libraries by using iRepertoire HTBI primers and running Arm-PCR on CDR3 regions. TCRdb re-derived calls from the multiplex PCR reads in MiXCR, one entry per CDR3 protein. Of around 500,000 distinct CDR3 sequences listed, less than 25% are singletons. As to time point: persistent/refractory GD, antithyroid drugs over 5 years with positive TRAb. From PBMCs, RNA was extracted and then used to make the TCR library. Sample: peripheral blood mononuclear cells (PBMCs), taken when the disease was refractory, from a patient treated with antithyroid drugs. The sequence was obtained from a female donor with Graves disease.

The CDR3 nucleotides read TGCAGTGCCCTCGGGACAGAGAACACTGAAGCTTTCTTT. Its protein product is CSALGTENTEAFF. This chain links TRBV20-1 with TRBJ1-1, with 7 bases lining up with TRBD1. CDR1 DFQATT and CDR2 SNEGSKA come from the germline V gene (reference sequence). This CDR3 contains 13 residues. The J segment lost 1 base and the V segment lost 6 bases, leaving 5 bases of the junction unmatched.